These 14 T cell receptor beta chains were all obtained from the same sample, sequenced in a study of blood T cell repertoires in COVID-19. Assay used: immunoSEQ multiplex PCR; TCRdb lists only in-frame clones, some missing. The repertoire holds 65,000 to 95,000 clones, with roughly 84% as singletons. Source material: peripheral blood. The receptor set was obtained from a man in his sixties or seventies with active or convalescent COVID-19.

V gene TRBV6-2 or TRBV6-3 combines with J gene TRBJ1-5, with 8 nucleotides matching TRBD1. J was trimmed by 1 base and V by 3 bases; bases with no gene match: 11. The CDR3 is made up of 18 amino acids. Germline V CDR1 and CDR2: MNHEY, SVGEGT. CDR3 sequence reads: CASSYSEGQGLSNQPQHF. The CDR3 nucleotides read TGTGCCAGCAGTTATAGTGAAGGACAGGGCTTAAGCAATCAGCCCCAGCATTTT.

This rearrangement joins TRBV11-2 to TRBJ1-6, with D unclear. V was pared by 1 base and J by 4 bases, with 5 bases between. Germline CDR1 reads SGHAT; CDR2 reads FQNNGV. The CDR3 covers 14 residues. The CDR3 region is CASSLGPYNSPLHF. As DNA, the CDR3 is TGTGCCAGCAGCTTAGGGCCGTATAATTCACCCCTCCACTTT.

V and J are TRBV20-1 and TRBJ2-5, with D possibly being TRBD2 (6 bases). Looked up from germline, CDR1 is DFQATT and CDR2 is SNEGSKA (reference sequence). The CDR3 length is 13 residues. Trimming shortened V by 3 bases and J by 2 bases, and 10 bases separated the two germline ends. Here the CDR3 reads CSASTGEQETQYF. The DNA for the CDR3 is TGCAGTGCTAGTACGGGAGAACAAGAGACCCAGTACTTC.

Only a few counts were recorded for this clone. The V gene is TRBV27, the J gene TRBJ1-1; 8 bases line up with TRBD1. Germline values: CDR1 MNHEY, CDR2 SMNVEV (reference sequence). The CDR3 has 13 residues. Losses at the gene ends were 6 bases for V and 4 bases for J; bases not matched to a gene: 4. The CDR3 DNA is TGTGCCAGCAGACGACAGGGGTCCACTGAAGCTTTCTTT. Amino acid sequence: CASRRQGSTEAFF.

The chain recombines TRBV10-1 with TRBJ2-3; 7 bases are shared with TRBD2. V was clipped by 9 bases and J by 1 base; unmatched bases: 10. Germline V gene data show CDR1 as WNHNN and CDR2 as SYGVQD (reference sequence). The CDR3 extends over 15 amino acids. The CDR3 DNA sequence: TGCGCCAGGACTAGCAGAGTCAAGTGCACAGATACGCAGTATTTT. This gives the protein CARTSRVKCTDTQYF.

The V and J genes are TRBV23-1 and TRBJ2-7; D is unresolved. TRBV23-1 is an ORF, with its function uncertain. The CDR3 length is 13 residues. With 7 bases removed from V and 0 bases from J, the gap between germline ends came to 10 bases. For the CDR3, the DNA is TGCGCCAGCATTTTCCGGTTCTCCTACGAGCAGTACTTC. It yields the protein CASIFRFSYEQYF.

The chain recombines TRBV11-3 with TRBJ2-3; TRBD2 matches 7 bases. The length of the CDR3 is 13 residues. Germline CDR1 reads SGHNT; CDR2 reads YENEEA. V lost 0 bases, J lost 10 bases, and 4 bases stayed unmatched. The chain's CDR3 is CASSLDPGRAQYF. CDR3 DNA sequence: TGTGCCAGCAGCTTAGACCCGGGGAGGGCGCAGTATTTT.

This chain links TRBV2 with TRBJ1-1; D ambiguous. Germline V gives CDR1 SNHLY, CDR2 FYNNEI. The CDR3 covers 10 residues. The CDR3 is CATKENKAFF. In DNA form, the CDR3 reads TGTGCAACCAAGGAGAATAAAGCTTTCTTT. The entire variable domain, with the rest obtained from reference TRBV2 and TRBJ1-1, is as follows: EPEVTQTPSHQVTQMGQEVILRCVPISNHLYFYWYRQILGQKVEFLVSFYNNEISEKSEIFDDQFSVERPDGSNFTLKIRSTKLEDSAMYFCATKENKAFFGQGTRLTVV.

The chain has TRBV5-4 and TRBJ2-7, with 7 positions matching TRBD1. V lost 0 bases, J lost 5 bases, and 8 bases stayed unmatched. Germline V lookup: CDR1 SGHNT, CDR2 YYREEE (reference sequence). This CDR3 spans 15 amino acids. This CDR3 is CASSLDVTGLDEQYF. The CDR3 DNA reads as TGTGCCAGCAGCTTGGATGTGACAGGGCTCGACGAGCAGTACTTC.

This clone is deemed medium-sized (0.01 to 0.1%). The chain has TRBV5-6 and TRBJ1-5, with 7 bases fitting TRBD1. Germline V gives CDR1 SGHDT, CDR2 YYEEEE. This CDR3 comprises 16 residues. J was trimmed by 3 bases and V by 2 bases; bases with no gene match: 8. DNA for the CDR3: TGTGCCAGCAGCTTAGGAGACAGGGAACTCAATCAGCCCCAGCATTTT. This sequence encodes CASSLGDRELNQPQHF.

The genes are TRBV5-4 and TRBJ2-5; 8 bases agree with TRBD1. This CDR3 has 13 amino acids. The ends lost 4 bases at V and 9 bases at J; junction bases unmatched: 8. CDR1 is SGHNT, CDR2 YYREEE, per germline (reference sequence). The DNA of the CDR3 is TGTGCCAGCAGCCCAGGACAGGGCCGGGCCCAGTACTTC. This translates into CASSPGQGRAQYF.

This chain connects TRBV3-1 (or the pseudogene TRBV3-2) to TRBJ2-1, with 12 bases that match TRBD2. V trimming: 0 bases; J trimming: 7 bases; junction bases outside the gene matches: 1. CDR3 length: 15 residues. Per germline, CDR1 LGHDT and CDR2 YNNKEL (reference sequence). For the CDR3, the DNA is TGTGCCAGCAGCCAAGATACTAGCGGGAGGAATGAGCAGTTCTTC. Its protein is CASSQDTSGRNEQFF.

The chain joins TRBV28 to TRBJ1-1; no clear D gene. Trimming stripped 7 bases from V and 4 bases from J, with 10 bases between. This CDR3 has 12 residues. The germline V gene has CDR1 MDHEN and CDR2 SYDVKM. CDR3 sequence (DNA): TGTGCCAGCACCGGTGTCACCACTGAAGCTTTCTTT. This encodes CASTGVTTEAFF.

J is TRBJ1-2 and V is TRBV7-9; weak D call: TRBD1 (5 bases). The germline gives CDR1 SEHNR, CDR2 FQNEAQ (reference sequence). V lost 1 base and J 8 bases, leaving 11 bases between the germline ends. This CDR3 region has 13 residues. This CDR3 is CASSLVGQGGYTF. The CDR3 nucleotides are TGTGCCAGCAGCTTAGTCGGGCAGGGAGGCTACACCTTC.